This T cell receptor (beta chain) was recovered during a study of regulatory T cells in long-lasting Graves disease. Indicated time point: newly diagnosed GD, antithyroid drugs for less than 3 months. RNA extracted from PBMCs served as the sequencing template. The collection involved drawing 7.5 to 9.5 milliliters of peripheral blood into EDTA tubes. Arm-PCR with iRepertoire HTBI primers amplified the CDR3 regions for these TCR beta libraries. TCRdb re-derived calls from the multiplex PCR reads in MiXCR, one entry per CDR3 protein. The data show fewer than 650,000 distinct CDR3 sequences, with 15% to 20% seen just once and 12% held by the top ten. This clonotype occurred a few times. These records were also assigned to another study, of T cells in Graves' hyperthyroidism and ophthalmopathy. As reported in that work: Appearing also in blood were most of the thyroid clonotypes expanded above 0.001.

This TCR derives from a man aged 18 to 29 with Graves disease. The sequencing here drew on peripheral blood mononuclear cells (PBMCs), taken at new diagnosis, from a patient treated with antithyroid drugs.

CDR3 in DNA: TGTGCCAGCAGCCCGACAGGGGGACGAGCCGGGGAGCTGTTTTTT. It yields the protein CASSPTGGRAGELFF. The rearrangement joins TRBV12-3 or TRBV12-4 to TRBJ2-2, with 9 positions matching TRBD1. The CDR3 runs to 15 residues. After removal of 6 bases from V and 6 bases from J, the junction contained 8 bases not matched to a gene.